The 24 T cell receptor beta chains given below trace back to one sample, sequenced in a study of blood T cell repertoires in COVID-19. Sequencing used immunoSEQ multiplex PCR; TCRdb keeps in-frame clones, though not all of them. Seen here are about 210,000 clones, over 70% observed once, and the top ten hold around 8.7%. Sequencing was carried out using peripheral blood. These TCRs come from a woman in her forties or fifties with acute or convalescent COVID-19.

The CDR3 is CASSPGQTNSPLHF. CDR3 coding DNA: TGTGCCAGCAGCCCGGGACAGACGAATTCACCCCTCCACTTT. The chain links TRBV6-2 or TRBV6-3 to TRBJ1-6; 7 bases are shared with TRBD1. J was trimmed by 7 bases and V by 6 bases; bases with no gene match: 6. The CDR3 has 14 amino acids. Germline values: CDR1 MNHEY, CDR2 SVGEGT.

The rearrangement links TRBV6-1 to TRBJ1-4; possible D gene TRBD1, 5 bases. The germline V gene has CDR1 MNHNS and CDR2 SASEGT. The CDR3 has 14 amino acids. The V and J ends lost 3 bases and 7 bases respectively, with 12 bases between them. The CDR3 region has the DNA TGTGCCAGCAGTGATGGGGGGGGACGTGAAAAACTGTTTTTT. It codes for CASSDGGGREKLFF.

The CDR3 DNA reads TGTGCCACCAGCCCCCGAGGGGGGGAGGGGGGCAATGAGCAGTTCTTC. This codes for CATSPRGGEGGNEQFF. V usage is TRBV15 and J usage is TRBJ2-1, with D tentatively TRBD2 (7 bases). Germline V gene data show CDR1 as LNHNV and CDR2 as YYDKDF (reference sequence). Deletions cut 5 bases from V and 6 bases from J, with 20 bases between. This CDR3 is built from 16 residues.

Details on this clone: Distinct nucleotide sequences in the sample also encode this CDR3. This chain uses TRBV27 with TRBJ1-2; TRBD1 agrees at 10 bases. J was trimmed by 4 bases and V by 5 bases; bases with no gene match: 7. Germline values: CDR1 MNHEY, CDR2 SMNVEV (reference sequence). The CDR3 runs 15 residues. CDR3 nucleotides: TGTGCCAGCAGTCCCCCGGGACAGGGGATCTATGGCTACACCTTC. Its protein product is CASSPPGQGIYGYTF.

This chain uses TRBV4-1 with TRBJ2-1; 13 bases are a match to TRBD2. Germline CDR1 MGHRA, CDR2 YSYEKL. This CDR3 contains 19 residues. V dropped 2 bases and J dropped 2; count of bases not matched to a gene: 9. The CDR3 DNA follows: TGCGCCAGCAGCCAACCAACTAGCGGGAGGGCCAATGCCTACAATGAGCAGTTCTTC. Amino acids: CASSQPTSGRANAYNEQFF.

This clone occurred a few times. The chain carries TRBV7-2 and TRBJ1-5; D may be TRBD1 (6 bases). Germline V gene sequence: CDR1 SGHTA, CDR2 FQGNSA. V lost 2 bases and J lost 7, with 15 bases in between. The CDR3 has 15 residues. The CDR3 spells CASSLRGGKEQPQHF. CDR3 DNA sequence: TGTGCCAGCAGCTTACGGGGGGGCAAGGAGCAGCCCCAGCATTTT.

This clone is a singleton in its sample. V gene TRBV15 combines with J gene TRBJ2-7, with D tentatively TRBD2 (7 bases). Per germline, CDR1 LNHNV and CDR2 YYDKDF (reference sequence). This CDR3 has 15 residues. Trimming cost V 8 bases and J 1 base, with 18 bases left between them. The CDR3: CATQGSSGGSYEQYF. The CDR3 bases are TGTGCCACCCAGGGGTCTAGCGGTGGGTCCTACGAGCAGTACTTC.

The J gene is TRBJ1-2, the V gene TRBV6-5; a possible D gene is TRBD1 (5 bases). The germline V gene has CDR1 MNHEY and CDR2 SVGAGI. Trimming removed 6 bases at V and 4 bases at J, with 12 bases between. This CDR3 is 13 amino acids long. This chain's CDR3 is CASRKGLSYGYTF. Written as DNA, the CDR3 is TGTGCCAGCAGGAAGGGACTCAGCTATGGCTACACCTTC.

The rearrangement uses TRBV10-2 and TRBJ2-1, with 9 bases that match TRBD2. Losses at the gene ends were 6 bases for V and 7 bases for J; bases not matched to a gene: 7. The CDR3 has 14 residues. In germline, CDR1 is WSHSY, CDR2 SAAADI. The CDR3 DNA reads as TGCGCCAGCAGACCGGGACTAGCCACAAATGAGCAGTTCTTC. Translation gives CASRPGLATNEQFF.

This clone was recorded only once. V and J are TRBV27 and TRBJ2-2, with a tentative D call TRBD2 (5 bases). Germline assignment: CDR1 MNHEY and CDR2 SMNVEV (reference sequence). The length of the CDR3 is 16 residues. V lost 5 bases and J 3 bases, leaving 16 bases between the germline ends. The CDR3 spells CASSLEGAGYTGELFF. The CDR3 nucleotides are TGTGCCAGCAGTCTAGAAGGCGCGGGTTACACCGGGGAGCTGTTTTTT.

The rearrangement joins TRBV28 to TRBJ2-7; 10 positions match TRBD2. From germline, CDR1 is MDHEN and CDR2 SYDVKM. This CDR3 comprises 17 residues. V lost 4 bases and J lost 5; bases outside the gene matches: 14. In DNA, the CDR3 is TGTGCCAGCAGTTCAAGGACTAGCGGCCCCAAGGGAAACGAGCAGTACTTC. Translated, it gives CASSSRTSGPKGNEQYF.

This clone was detected a few times. V and J are TRBV11-2 and TRBJ2-1, with 10 bases lining up with TRBD2. Unmatched junction bases numbered 12, after V lost 5 bases and J lost 8 bases. From germline, CDR1 is SGHAT and CDR2 FQNNGV. This CDR3 is built from 16 residues. CDR3 residues: CASSASSLAGVDEQFF. In nucleotides, the CDR3 is TGTGCCAGCAGCGCGTCAAGCCTAGCGGGAGTTGATGAGCAGTTCTTC.

V and J are TRBV6-5 and TRBJ1-4, with TRBD1 matching 7 bases. Germline CDR1 and CDR2: MNHEY and SVGAGI. Trimming took 6 bases from V and 15 from J; bases not matched to a gene: 19. The CDR3 is 15 amino acids. The CDR3 spells CASRPSRTGTGGVFF. The CDR3 coding sequence is TGTGCCAGCAGACCTTCCCGGACAGGCACCGGTGGGGTGTTTTTT.

This clone was counted at least ten times. The V call is TRBV19, the J call TRBJ2-1; 7 nucleotides agree with TRBD1. The V segment lost 5 bases and the J segment 7 bases; nucleotides outside the gene matches: 8. Germline CDR1 is LNHDA and CDR2 is SQIVND (reference sequence). This CDR3 comprises 14 residues. For the CDR3, the DNA is TGTGCCAGTAGTTACAGGGTCAGGGGGAATGAGCAGTTCTTC. Translated: CASSYRVRGNEQFF.

This chain links TRBV11-1 with TRBJ2-5; D perhaps matches TRBD1 (5 bases). The CDR3 length is 16 residues. The germline V gene encodes CDR1 SGHAT and CDR2 FQDESV (reference sequence). Trimming left V 1 base short and J 1 base short, with 13 bases between. The chain's CDR3 is CASSLGLRQPQETQYF. CDR3 bases: TGTGCCAGCAGCTTAGGGCTACGACAGCCCCAAGAGACCCAGTACTTC.

The J gene is TRBJ1-1, the V gene TRBV3-1 (or the pseudogene TRBV3-2); D possibly corresponds to TRBD1 (5 bases). The CDR3 consists of 16 residues. Germline V gene data show CDR1 as LGHDT and CDR2 as YNNKEL (reference sequence). Trimming took off 1 base at V and 5 bases at J, with 17 bases between the two ends. The CDR3 DNA sequence: TGTGCCAGCAGCCAAGGTAGCGGGGGGGTGCAGACTGAAGCTTTCTTT. Translated: CASSQGSGGVQTEAFF.

The chain employs TRBV7-2 and TRBJ1-3, with D possibly being TRBD1 (5 bases). The ends were cut back, 6 bases at V and 0 bases at J, with 15 bases in the middle. This CDR3 region has 16 residues. From germline, CDR1 is SGHTA and CDR2 FQGNSA. Here the CDR3 reads CASRLDRGNSGNTIYF. The DNA for the CDR3 is TGTGCCAGCAGGCTAGACAGAGGAAACTCTGGAAACACCATATATTTT.

The rearrangement joins TRBV3-1 (or the pseudogene TRBV3-2) to TRBJ2-7, with D possibly TRBD2 on 5 matching bases. Germline V gene lookup returns CDR1 LGHDT and CDR2 YNNKEL (reference sequence). With 2 bases removed from V and 6 bases from J, the gap between germline ends came to 14 bases. The CDR3 runs to 14 residues. The CDR3 region has the DNA TGTGCCAGCAGCCAATTCTCGGTCGGAGGCGAGCAGTACTTC. Protein: CASSQFSVGGEQYF.

V is TRBV6-1 and J is TRBJ1-2; D is unresolved. The CDR3 length is 13 residues. The ends were cut back, 2 bases at V and 8 bases at J, with 12 bases in the middle. Looked up from germline, CDR1 is MNHNS and CDR2 is SASEGT. The DNA for the CDR3 is TGTGCCAGCAGTGAAAAACCCCTACTAGGCTACACCTTC. Protein sequence: CASSEKPLLGYTF.

This chain uses TRBV27 with TRBJ2-7; TRBD1 agrees at 11 bases. The length of the CDR3 is 14 residues. The germline CDR1 and CDR2 sequences are MNHEY and SMNVEV (reference sequence). V gave up 5 bases and J gave up 5 bases; unmatched junction bases: 5. CDR3 nucleotides: TGTGCCAGCAGTGCTGGACAGGGGGCTCACGAGCAGTACTTC. Translating it yields CASSAGQGAHEQYF.

In DNA form, the CDR3 reads TGTGCCAGCAGCTTGCGGGGCTTCTCCTACGAGCAGTACTTC. It is translated as CASSLRGFSYEQYF. The chain carries TRBV7-2 and TRBJ2-7, with a tentative D call TRBD2 (6 bases). There are 14 residues in the CDR3. Germline values: CDR1 SGHTA, CDR2 FQGNSA. V was shortened by 3 bases and J by 0 bases, with 9 bases between the two germline ends.

V is TRBV14 and J is TRBJ2-5; 7 bases agree with TRBD2. The CDR3 is made up of 12 amino acids. Germline V CDR1 and CDR2: SGHDN, FVKESK. After removal of 3 bases from V and 5 bases from J, the junction contained 0 bases not matched to a gene. DNA of the CDR3: TGTGCCAGCAGCCACGGGGGGGAGACCCAGTACTTC. Translation gives CASSHGGETQYF.

The rearrangement uses TRBV6-6 and TRBJ1-4, with a possible D match to TRBD1 (5 bases). V was pared by 2 bases and J by 8 bases, with 9 bases between. This CDR3 is built from 13 residues. Germline CDR1 MNHNY, CDR2 SVGAGI (reference sequence). The chain's CDR3 is CASSYIGGEKLFF. The DNA of the CDR3 is TGTGCCAGCAGTTACATCGGGGGAGAAAAACTGTTTTTT.

The rearrangement joins TRBV7-6 to TRBJ1-1, with 7 bases that match TRBD1. Germline V gene data show CDR1 as SGHVS and CDR2 as FNYEAQ. The junction had 6 bases not matched to a gene; V was cut back by 1 base and J by 4 bases. The CDR3 has 15 amino acids. This CDR3 is CASSLGSGGTTEAFF. CDR3 nucleotides: TGTGCCAGCAGCTTAGGGTCAGGGGGGACCACTGAAGCTTTCTTT.